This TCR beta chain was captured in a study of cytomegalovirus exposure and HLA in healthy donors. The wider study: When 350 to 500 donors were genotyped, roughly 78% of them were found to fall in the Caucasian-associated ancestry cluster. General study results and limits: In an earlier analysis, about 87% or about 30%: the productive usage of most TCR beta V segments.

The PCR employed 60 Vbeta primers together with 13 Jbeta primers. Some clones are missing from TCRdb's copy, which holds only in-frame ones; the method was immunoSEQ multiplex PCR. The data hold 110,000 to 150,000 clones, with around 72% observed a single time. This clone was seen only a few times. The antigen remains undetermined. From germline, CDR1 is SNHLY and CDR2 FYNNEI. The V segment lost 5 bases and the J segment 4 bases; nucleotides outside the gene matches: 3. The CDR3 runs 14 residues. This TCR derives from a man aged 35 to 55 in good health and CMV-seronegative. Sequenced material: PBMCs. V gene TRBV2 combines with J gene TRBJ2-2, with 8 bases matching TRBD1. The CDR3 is CASSKQGGTGELFF. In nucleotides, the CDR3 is TGTGCCAGCAGTAAACAGGGGGGCACCGGGGAGCTGTTTTTT.